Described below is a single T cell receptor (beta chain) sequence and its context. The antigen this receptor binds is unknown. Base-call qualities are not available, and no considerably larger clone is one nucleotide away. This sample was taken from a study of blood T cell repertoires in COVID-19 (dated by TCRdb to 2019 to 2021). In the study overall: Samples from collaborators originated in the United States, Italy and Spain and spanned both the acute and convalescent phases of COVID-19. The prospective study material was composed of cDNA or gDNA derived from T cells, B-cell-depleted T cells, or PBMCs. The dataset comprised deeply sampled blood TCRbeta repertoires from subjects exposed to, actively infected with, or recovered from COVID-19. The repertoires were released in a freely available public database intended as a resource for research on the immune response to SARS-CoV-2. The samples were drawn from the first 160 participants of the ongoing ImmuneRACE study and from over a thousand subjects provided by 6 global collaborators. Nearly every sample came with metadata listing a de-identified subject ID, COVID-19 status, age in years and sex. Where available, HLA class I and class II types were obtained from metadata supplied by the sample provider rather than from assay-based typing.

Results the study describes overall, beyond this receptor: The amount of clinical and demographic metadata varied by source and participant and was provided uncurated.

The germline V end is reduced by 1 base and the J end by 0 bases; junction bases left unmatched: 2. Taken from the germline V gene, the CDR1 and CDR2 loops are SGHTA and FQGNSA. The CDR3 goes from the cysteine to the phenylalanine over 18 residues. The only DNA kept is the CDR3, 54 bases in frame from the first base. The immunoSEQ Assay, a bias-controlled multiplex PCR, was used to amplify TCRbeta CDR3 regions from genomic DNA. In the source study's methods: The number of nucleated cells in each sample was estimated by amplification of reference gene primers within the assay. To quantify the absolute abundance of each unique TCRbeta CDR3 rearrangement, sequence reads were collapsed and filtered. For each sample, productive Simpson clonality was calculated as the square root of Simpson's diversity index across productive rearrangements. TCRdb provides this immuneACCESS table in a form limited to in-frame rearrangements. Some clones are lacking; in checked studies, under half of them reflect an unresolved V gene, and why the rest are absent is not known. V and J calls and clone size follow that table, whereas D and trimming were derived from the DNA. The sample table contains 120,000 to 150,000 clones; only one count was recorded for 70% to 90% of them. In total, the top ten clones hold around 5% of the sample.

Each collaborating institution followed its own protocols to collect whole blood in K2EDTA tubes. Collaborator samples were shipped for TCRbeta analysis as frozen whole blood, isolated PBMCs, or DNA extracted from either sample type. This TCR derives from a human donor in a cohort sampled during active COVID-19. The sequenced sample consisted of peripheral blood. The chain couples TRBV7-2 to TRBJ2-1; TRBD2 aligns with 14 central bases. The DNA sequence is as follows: TGTGCCAGCAGCTTAGTTGGGACTAGCGGGAGCTCCTACAATGAGCAGTTCTTC. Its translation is CASSLVGTSGSSYNEQFF. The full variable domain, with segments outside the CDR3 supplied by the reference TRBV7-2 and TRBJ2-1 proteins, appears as GAGVSQSPSNKVTEKGKDVELRCDPISGHTALYWYRQSLGQGLEFLIYFQGNSAPDKSGLPSDRFSAERTGGSVSTLTIQRTQQEDSAVYLCASSLVGTSGSSYNEQFFGPGTRLTVL.